One and the same sample provided the 13 T cell receptor beta chains below, sequenced in a study of T cells in Graves' hyperthyroidism and ophthalmopathy. TCR beta CDR3 region amplification was performed from RNA transcripts. Using the HTBI primer set, a first-round RT-PCR was run on the TCR CDR3. TCRdb analysed the multiplex PCR reads with MiXCR anew, one entry per CDR3 protein. The sample shows about 350,000 distinct CDR3 sequences, about a sixth of them seen only once. The sample taken for sequencing was blood. The receptors were sampled from a woman aged 40 to 50 with Graves' ophthalmopathy.

This clonotype was counted many times. V and J are TRBV6-2 or TRBV6-3 and TRBJ2-3, with 8 bases that match TRBD2. The germline V gene has CDR1 MNHEY and CDR2 SVGEGT. The CDR3 spans 15 residues. The trim removed 6 bases at V and 4 bases at J, leaving 9 bases unmatched. This chain's CDR3 is CASRGSQRESDTQYF. CDR3 nucleotides: TGTGCCAGCAGAGGGTCCCAGCGGGAGTCAGATACGCAGTATTTT.

Many counts were recorded for this clonotype. This chain links TRBV28 with TRBJ2-5; D is possibly TRBD2 (5 bases). The CDR3 spans 15 residues. Germline V gene sequence: CDR1 MDHEN, CDR2 SYDVKM. The V gene lost 6 bases and the J gene lost 2 bases, with 16 bases spanning the gap. The CDR3 DNA follows: TGTGCCAGCAGCCGATCAAAGACTAAGCAAGAGACCCAGTACTTC. Protein: CASSRSKTKQETQYF.

This clonotype was recorded many times. The rearrangement uses TRBV6-1 and TRBJ2-7, with D perhaps given as TRBD1 or TRBD2 (5 bases each). CDR1 MNHNS and CDR2 SASEGT come from the germline V gene. The CDR3 has 14 residues. V dropped 7 bases and J dropped 3 bases, with 16 bases sitting between them. The CDR3 protein is CASTPLAGSYEQYF. The DNA of the CDR3 is TGTGCCAGCACACCATTAGCAGGGAGCTACGAGCAGTACTTC.

This clonotype appeared a few times. The genes are TRBV6-1 and TRBJ2-7; no reliable D call. CDR1 and CDR2 from the germline V gene are MNHNS and SASEGT. V was shortened by 2 bases and J by 3 bases, with 5 bases between the two germline ends. The CDR3 spans 12 residues. The CDR3 spells CASSESIYEQYF. As DNA, the CDR3 is TGTGCCAGCAGTGAATCAATCTACGAGCAGTACTTC.

This clonotype has ten or more counts. The rearrangement joins TRBV6-1 to TRBJ1-3; D not resolved. The germline gives CDR1 MNHNS, CDR2 SASEGT. The CDR3 contains 15 residues. V was cut by 3 bases and J by 0 bases, with 9 bases left in between. The chain's CDR3 is CASSDSGISGNTIYF. CDR3 nucleotide sequence: TGTGCCAGCAGTGACAGCGGAATCTCTGGAAACACCATATATTTT.

The sample holds many counts of this clonotype. The rearrangement links TRBV12-3 or TRBV12-4 to TRBJ1-1; TRBD1 agrees at 8 bases. V dropped 6 bases and J dropped 5; count of bases not matched to a gene: 8. The CDR3 extends over 14 amino acids. The CDR3 region has the DNA TGTGCCAGCAGGATCAGGGGGCAAGAAACTGAAGCTTTCTTT. It is translated as CASRIRGQETEAFF.

The chain has TRBV7-2 and TRBJ2-7; D might be TRBD2 (5 bases). Germline V gene data show CDR1 as SGHTA and CDR2 as FQGNSA. This CDR3 has 15 amino acids. The ends were cut back, 1 base at V and 1 base at J, with 11 bases in the middle. The DNA of the CDR3 is TGTGCCAGCAGCTTAGGCGAGGGCTTATCCTACGAGCAGTACTTC. Encoded protein: CASSLGEGLSYEQYF.

This clonotype was counted many times. The gene calls are TRBV6-2 or TRBV6-3 and TRBJ2-4, with TRBD2 matching over 13 bases. CDR1 and CDR2 from the germline V gene are MNHEY and SVGEGT. Trimming took 5 bases from V and 6 from J; bases not matched to a gene: 10. This CDR3 is built from 17 residues. As DNA, the CDR3 is TGTGCCAGCAGTGCTACTAGCGGGAGGGCCGGAGGAAACATTCAGTACTTC. Its translation: CASSATSGRAGGNIQYF.

This clonotype was recorded many times. The rearrangement uses TRBV5-1 and TRBJ2-7; 11 nucleotides match TRBD1. The J segment lost 5 bases and the V segment lost 4 bases, leaving 11 bases of the junction unmatched. The CDR3 length is 16 residues. The germline V gene encodes CDR1 SGHRS and CDR2 YFSETQ. CDR3 in DNA: TGCGCCAGCAGCCTCCGGGGGACAGGGGGTTATGACGAGCAGTACTTC. This sequence encodes CASSLRGTGGYDEQYF. The full variable domain, rest sourced from reference TRBV5-1 and TRBJ2-7, is KAGVTQTPRYLIKTRGQQVTLSCSPISGHRSVSWYQQTPGQGLQFLFEYFSETQRNKGNFPGRFSGRQFSNSRSEMNVSTLELGDSALYLCASSLRGTGGYDEQYFGPGTRLTVT.

In its sample, this clonotype was seen many times. CDR3 protein: CASSLSSQGRTYEQYF. The CDR3 coding sequence is TGTGCCAGCAGTTTATCCTCCCAGGGGAGGACCTACGAGCAGTACTTC. The chain is built from TRBV27 and TRBJ2-7, with D perhaps being TRBD1 or TRBD2 (6 bases each). In germline, CDR1 is MNHEY, CDR2 SMNVEV (reference sequence). This CDR3 is 16 amino acids long. V was clipped by 0 bases and J by 2 bases, with 14 bases between them.

This clonotype was recorded many times. This chain links TRBV24-1 with TRBJ2-5, with 12 bases that match TRBD2. The CDR3 covers 14 residues. Germline-derived CDR1 and CDR2 are KGHDR and SFDVKD. Losses at the gene ends were 3 bases for V and 7 bases for J; bases not matched to a gene: 2. This CDR3 reads CATSDPGLAGTQYF. The CDR3 coding sequence is TGTGCCACCAGTGATCCGGGACTAGCGGGGACCCAGTACTTC.

There are many counts of this clonotype. The rearrangement joins TRBV12-3 or TRBV12-4 to TRBJ2-7; 8 positions match TRBD1. CDR3 length equals 17 residues. Unmatched junction bases numbered 11, after V lost 2 bases and J lost 2 bases. The CDR3 spells CASSLPAGTGYTYEQYF. Written as DNA, the CDR3 is TGTGCCAGCAGTTTACCCGCCGGGACAGGCTATACCTACGAGCAGTACTTC.

The sample holds a few counts of this clonotype. The CDR3 DNA is TGCAGTGCTAGAGACGGGGACATTTCCGAGGCTCAAATCCAGCCCCAGCATTTT. The encoded protein is CSARDGDISEAQIQPQHF. The chain uses TRBV20-1 and TRBJ1-5, with D perhaps matching TRBD1 (6 bases). CDR3 size: 18 residues. The V end was cut by 0 bases, the J end by 7 bases, with 25 bases between. From germline, CDR1 is DFQATT and CDR2 SNEGSKA (reference sequence).